What follows describes a single T cell receptor (beta chain). Here immunoSEQ multiplex PCR was the method, and the copy in TCRdb shows in-frame clones only, minus some. The sample includes over 65,000 clones, approximately 90% seen only once; the top ten take approximately 7%. This entry comes from a study of identifying expanded T cells in peripheral blood. Per germline, CDR1 MDHEN and CDR2 SYDVKM. The CDR3 has 15 amino acids. Trimming pared 8 bases from V and 4 bases from J, leaving 20 bases between. This receptor was obtained from a person aged 18 to 70 in good health. Sequenced sample: blood. V and J are TRBV28 and TRBJ1-1; D remains unclear. CDR3 loop: CASPPSGRWGTEAFF. The CDR3 bases are TGTGCCAGCCCCCCAAGCGGTCGATGGGGCACTGAAGCTTTCTTT.